The 27 T cell receptor beta chains in this list originate from one sample, sequenced in a study of T cells in Graves' hyperthyroidism and ophthalmopathy. Amplification yielded TCR beta CDR3 regions, with RNA transcripts as the source. TCR CDR3 underwent first-round RT-PCR with the HTBI primer set. TCRdb reprocessed the multiplex PCR reads via MiXCR and lists one record per CDR3 protein. The table has more than 300,000 distinct CDR3 sequences, 14% seen once. Sample: blood. The source of these receptors is a woman in her 30s with Graves' hyperthyroidism.

The chain links TRBV12-3 or TRBV12-4 to TRBJ2-4; no clear D gene. V gave up 6 bases and J gave up 0 bases, with 15 bases separating them. The CDR3 is 16 amino acids. The chain's CDR3 is CASSPLQFIAKNIQYF. CDR3 bases: TGTGCCAGCAGCCCGTTACAGTTCATAGCCAAAAACATTCAGTACTTC.

This clonotype was recorded many times. The J gene is TRBJ2-2, the V gene TRBV12-5; TRBD2 agrees at 7 bases. The germline CDR1 and CDR2 sequences are LGHNT and FRNRAP. This CDR3 spans 13 amino acids. The trim removed 6 bases at V and 6 bases at J, leaving 4 bases unmatched. CDR3: CASGSGRPGELFF. The CDR3 coding sequence is TGTGCTAGTGGCTCCGGGAGGCCCGGGGAGCTGTTTTTT. Full variable domain (rest looked up from reference TRBV12-5 and TRBJ2-2): DARVTQTPRHKVTEMGQEVTMRCQPILGHNTVFWYRQTMMQGLELLAYFRNRAPLDDSGMPKDRFSAEMPDATLATLKIQPSEPRDSAVYFCASGSGRPGELFFGEGSRLTVL.

The chain links TRBV3-1 to TRBJ2-7, with 8 bases lining up with TRBD1. This CDR3 region has 15 residues. The germline gives CDR1 LGHDT, CDR2 YNNKEL (reference sequence). V lost 3 bases and J lost 4; bases outside the gene matches: 8. CDR3 nucleotide sequence: TGTGCCAGCAGCCAGGTTGGACAGGGCCTATACGAGCAGTACTTC. Protein product: CASSQVGQGLYEQYF.

The chain recombines TRBV20-1 with TRBJ2-7, with D possibly TRBD2 on 6 matching bases. Germline V gene lookup returns CDR1 DFQATT and CDR2 SNEGSKA (reference sequence). Trimming pared 3 bases from V and 3 bases from J, leaving 12 bases between. The CDR3 spans 13 residues. For the CDR3, the DNA is TGCAGTGCTAGTAGAGGACTAAACTACGAGCAGTACTTC. Translation gives CSASRGLNYEQYF.

This clonotype was found many times. The chain recombines TRBV6-1 with TRBJ1-1, with 9 bases fitting TRBD1. Germline CDR1 is MNHNS and CDR2 is SASEGT. This CDR3 is 14 amino acids long. V was pared by 6 bases and J by 1 base, with 3 bases of the junction left unmatched. CDR3 sequence: CASSPQGANTEAFF. CDR3 sequence (DNA): TGTGCCAGCAGCCCACAGGGGGCGAACACTGAAGCTTTCTTT.

This clonotype was detected ten times or more. The chain carries TRBV5-1 and TRBJ2-2, with D possibly called TRBD1 or TRBD2 (5 bases each). The V gene lost 4 bases and the J gene lost 0 bases, with 7 bases spanning the gap. The CDR3 totals 14 residues. The germline V gene encodes CDR1 SGHRS and CDR2 YFSETQ. The CDR3 DNA is TGCGCCAGCAGCGGGACCACGAACACCGGGGAGCTGTTTTTT. It specifies CASSGTTNTGELFF.

This clonotype was counted a few times. The chain recombines TRBV4-1 with TRBJ1-1, with D unclear. V lost 0 bases and J 7 bases, leaving 12 bases between the germline ends. The CDR3 has 14 residues. Germline lookup yields CDR1 MGHRA and CDR2 YSYEKL. The CDR3 here is CASSQESQAVEAFF. CDR3 sequence (DNA): TGCGCCAGCAGCCAAGAAAGCCAGGCAGTTGAAGCTTTCTTT.

This clonotype was seen at least ten times. The rearrangement uses TRBV11-2 and TRBJ2-3; D is ambiguous. CDR1 is SGHAT, CDR2 FQNNGV, per germline. This CDR3 contains 13 residues. Trimming stripped 4 bases from V and 1 base from J, with 6 bases between. This chain's CDR3 is CASSSPRTDTQYF. The CDR3 DNA is TGTGCCAGCAGCTCCCCCCGCACAGATACGCAGTATTTT.

This clonotype showed up just a few times. The V call is TRBV5-8, the J call TRBJ2-1, with TRBD1 as a possible D gene (6 bases). Germline-derived CDR1 and CDR2 are SGHTS and YDEGEE. The length of the CDR3 is 14 residues. V lost 0 bases to trimming and J lost 2 bases, with 6 bases between them. The CDR3 spells CASSLGQAYNEQFF. CDR3 in DNA: TGTGCCAGCAGCTTGGGACAGGCCTACAATGAGCAGTTCTTC.

The chain couples TRBV7-9 to TRBJ2-7; no definite D call. V was pared by 5 bases and J by 0 bases, with 11 bases between. Germline V CDR1 and CDR2: SEHNR, FQNEAQ (reference sequence). CDR3 length: 14 amino acids. The CDR3 nucleotides are TGTGCCAGCAGCCCGGTTCCCCGCTCCTACGAGCAGTACTTC. Amino acid sequence: CASSPVPRSYEQYF. Full variable domain (missing parts from reference TRBV7-9 and TRBJ2-7): DTGVSQNPRHKITKRGQNVTFRCDPISEHNRLYWYRQTLGQGPEFLTYFQNEAQLEKSRLLSDRFSAERPKGSFSTLEIQRTEQGDSAMYLCASSPVPRSYEQYFGPGTRLTVT.

The gene calls are TRBV20-1 and TRBJ2-7; 7 nucleotides align to TRBD2. V dropped 5 bases and J dropped 10; count of bases not matched to a gene: 14. This CDR3 has 13 residues. CDR1 and CDR2 from the germline V gene are DFQATT and SNEGSKA (reference sequence). The CDR3 protein is CSARPQVGREQYF. Here the CDR3 DNA reads TGCAGTGCTCGGCCCCAGGTTGGGAGGGAACAGTACTTC.

This clonotype was counted many times. The chain joins TRBV7-3 to TRBJ2-3; D might be TRBD1 or TRBD2, each matching 7 bases. Germline V gene sequence: CDR1 SGHTA, CDR2 FQGTGA. Deletions cut 6 bases from V and 1 base from J, with 11 bases between. The length of the CDR3 is 14 residues. CDR3 in DNA: TGTGCCAGCAGTCCAGGGGGGGGCACAGATACGCAGTATTTT. Protein: CASSPGGGTDTQYF.

The CDR3 DNA sequence: TGTGCCAGCAGTGAGAGTTTAGCGGGAGTGGGGAACACCGGGGAGCTGTTTTTT. The encoded protein is CASSESLAGVGNTGELFF. The chain links TRBV2 to TRBJ2-2, with TRBD2 matching 9 bases. In germline, CDR1 is SNHLY, CDR2 FYNNEI. V trimming: 3 bases; J trimming: 1 base; junction bases outside the gene matches: 9. The CDR3 covers 18 residues.

This clonotype was counted only a few times. The chain links TRBV2 to TRBJ1-1; D not certain. Germline values: CDR1 SNHLY, CDR2 FYNNEI. V lost 8 bases, J lost 0 bases, and 16 bases lay in between. The CDR3 has 15 residues. The CDR3 DNA reads TGTGCCAGCGAATACGAGGCAGGAGTGAACACTGAAGCTTTCTTT. Amino acid sequence: CASEYEAGVNTEAFF. The full variable domain, with the rest looked up from reference TRBV2 and TRBJ1-1, is EPEVTQTPSHQVTQMGQEVILRCVPISNHLYFYWYRQILGQKVEFLVSFYNNEISEKSEIFDDQFSVERPDGSNFTLKIRSTKLEDSAMYFCASEYEAGVNTEAFFGQGTRLTVV.

This clonotype was recorded many times. This rearrangement joins TRBV2 to TRBJ2-2; 7 bases match TRBD2. Per germline, CDR1 SNHLY and CDR2 FYNNEI. V gave up 8 bases and J gave up 1 base; unmatched junction bases: 10. CDR3 size: 16 residues. The CDR3 DNA reads TGTGCCAGCGCGGGAGTTTCGTGGGAGAACACCGGGGAGCTGTTTTTT. The encoded protein is CASAGVSWENTGELFF.

The chain has TRBV19 and TRBJ2-5; 9 nucleotides align to TRBD1. V shed 5 bases, J shed 5 bases, and the junction held 6 bases outside the gene matches. This CDR3 region has 14 residues. Germline CDR1 is LNHDA and CDR2 is SQIVND (reference sequence). The CDR3 coding sequence is TGTGCCAGTAGTTGGACAGGGGAGGTGGAGACCCAGTACTTC. Protein sequence: CASSWTGEVETQYF.

For this clonotype: This may be a read error, as it is one base from a much larger clone. The V gene is TRBV6-1, the J gene TRBJ1-4; D may be TRBD1 (5 bases). The CDR3 runs to 15 residues. Germline V CDR1 and CDR2: MNHNS, SASEGT. The V end lost 4 bases, the J end lost 6 bases, and 15 bases lay between the germline ends. In DNA form, the CDR3 reads TGTGCCAGCAGTGTCACCAAGAGGGACGATGAAAAACTGTTTTTT. Translating gives CASSVTKRDDEKLFF.

A remark on this clonotype: This likely traces to a read error, being one base from a far larger clone. The chain joins TRBV13 to TRBJ1-1; D is uncertain. From germline, CDR1 is PRHDT and CDR2 FYEKMQ (reference sequence). There are 10 residues in the CDR3. CDR3 bases: TGTGTCAGCAGCTTAGGTGAAGCTTTCTTT. This translates into CVSSLGEAFF.

The V and J genes are TRBV7-9 and TRBJ1-6; no clear D. In germline, CDR1 is SEHNR, CDR2 FQNEAQ (reference sequence). The CDR3 runs to 17 residues. The ends were cut back, 5 bases at V and 2 bases at J, with 16 bases in the middle. The DNA of the CDR3 is TGTGCCAGCAGCCGGTGGACCAAGGTCACCTATAATTCACCCCTCCACTTT. It codes for CASSRWTKVTYNSPLHF.

The rearrangement uses TRBV30 and TRBJ2-1; the D gene is possibly TRBD2 (6 bases). Trimming stripped 5 bases from V and 7 bases from J, with 15 bases between. The CDR3 has 13 residues. Germline V CDR1 and CDR2: GTSNPN, SVGIG (reference sequence). The CDR3: CAWWGEDKNEQFF. DNA for the CDR3: TGTGCCTGGTGGGGGGAGGATAAGAATGAGCAGTTCTTC.

This rearrangement joins TRBV27 to TRBJ2-1; D gene ambiguous. Germline V lookup: CDR1 MNHEY, CDR2 SMNVEV (reference sequence). V was trimmed by 5 bases and J by 0 bases, leaving 8 bases between them. This CDR3 has 14 amino acids. The CDR3 DNA sequence: TGTGCCAGCAGTATCCTAAGCTCCTACAATGAGCAGTTCTTC. Residues: CASSILSSYNEQFF.

This clonotype was counted a single time. One end of the junction is discordant with germline, which a read error may explain. The chain couples TRBV19 to TRBJ1-3; maybe TRBD1 (5 bases). CDR1 and CDR2 from the germline V gene are LNHDA and SQIVND (reference sequence). This CDR3 spans 13 amino acids. The CDR3 region has the DNA TGTGTCAGTAGCCAGGGCTCTGGAAACACCATATATTTT. Protein sequence: CVSSQGSGNTIYF.

The chain links TRBV20-1 to TRBJ1-1; 8 bases are shared with TRBD1. With 2 bases clipped from V and 10 bases from J, the junction kept 9 bases outside the gene matches. The CDR3 consists of 13 residues. CDR1 and CDR2 (germline): DFQATT, SNEGSKA (reference sequence). CDR3: CSARQGARGPAFF. CDR3 bases: TGCAGTGCTAGACAGGGGGCGAGGGGGCCAGCTTTCTTT.

This clonotype was found many times. The rearrangement uses TRBV27 and TRBJ1-1; 8 positions agree with TRBD1. There are 15 residues in the CDR3. V gave up 9 bases and J gave up 4 bases; unmatched junction bases: 13. CDR1 and CDR2 from the germline V gene are MNHEY and SMNVEV (reference sequence). This CDR3 is CARPTFRRGRTEAFF. The CDR3 coding sequence is TGTGCCAGACCGACCTTCCGCAGGGGGCGCACTGAAGCTTTCTTT.

In its sample, this clonotype was seen many times. V usage is TRBV28 and J usage is TRBJ2-5, with D perhaps matching TRBD1 (6 bases). The CDR3 spans 13 residues. The V end was cut by 2 bases, the J end by 4 bases, with 8 bases between. Germline CDR1 reads MDHEN; CDR2 reads SYDVKM. CDR3 DNA: TGTGCCAGCAGTTTAGGGGGCCCAGAGACCCAGTACTTC. This sequence encodes CASSLGGPETQYF.

The chain carries TRBV10-3 and TRBJ2-1; 9 positions match TRBD1. The CDR3 extends over 17 amino acids. V shed 4 bases, J shed 2 bases, and the junction held 9 bases outside the gene matches. Germline loops: CDR1 ENHRY, CDR2 SYGVKD. The CDR3 DNA follows: TGTGCCATCAGTGCCTCTCAAGGGACAGGGCCCTACAATGAGCAGTTCTTC. Amino acid sequence: CAISASQGTGPYNEQFF.

The chain uses TRBV30 and TRBJ1-3; D is uncertain. This CDR3 has 15 residues. The V end lost 1 base, the J end lost 5 bases, and 15 bases lay between the germline ends. CDR1 GTSNPN and CDR2 SVGIG come from the germline V gene (reference sequence). The CDR3: CAWSASGPRRNTIYF. DNA of the CDR3: TGTGCCTGGAGTGCCTCCGGGCCCCGGAGAAACACCATATATTTT.